This T cell receptor (beta chain) was retrieved from a study of Graves' ophthalmopathy and Graves' hyperthyroidism. RNA transcripts were the source from which TCR beta CDR3 regions were amplified. Scientists carried out first-round RT-PCR using HTBI primers and then a second-round multiplex PCR. TCRdb re-derived calls from the multiplex PCR reads in MiXCR, one entry per CDR3 protein. The sample consists of 150,000 to 200,000 distinct CDR3 sequences, 35% to 50% of them appearing once. A few counts support this clonotype. Unmatched junction bases numbered 1, after V lost 0 bases and J lost 5 bases. Looked up from germline, CDR1 is MNHEY and CDR2 is SVGAGI. The CDR3 contains 15 residues.

This TCR derives from a man aged 25 to 45 with Graves' ophthalmopathy. This rearrangement joins TRBV6-5 to TRBJ1-5, with 10 bases that match TRBD1. The sample taken for sequencing was peripheral blood. CDR3: CASSYSGTGDQPQHF. Here the CDR3 DNA reads TGTGCCAGCAGTTACTCCGGGACAGGGGATCAGCCCCAGCATTTT.